What follows are 28 T cell receptor beta chains derived from one specimen sequenced in a study of shared clonotypes between healthy human individuals. Positively selected for CCR7, the CD45RO-negative cells used as naive CD8 cells excluded terminally differentiated effector memory CD45RA+ cells. Here immunoSEQ multiplex PCR was the method, and the copy in TCRdb shows in-frame clones only, minus some. The sample yields about 2 million clones, roughly 94% seen once. Material: naive CD8+ T cells sorted from blood. The receptors here all came from a man between 18 and 29 years old in good health.

The chain links TRBV5-8 to TRBJ1-1; no definite D call. CDR1 is SGHTS and CDR2 is YDEGEE in the germline V gene. CDR3 length: 14 residues. V was clipped by 0 bases and J by 3 bases, with 9 bases between them. The CDR3 DNA sequence: TGTGCCAGCAGCTTGGGGCCGGAGGACACTGAAGCTTTCTTT. It is translated as CASSLGPEDTEAFF. Based on the CDR3 plus reference TRBV5-8 and TRBJ1-1, the full variable domain is EAGVTQSPTHLIKTRGQQATLRCSPISGHTSVYWYQQALGLGLQFLLWYDEGEERNRGNFPPRFSGRQFPNYSSELNVNALELEDSALYLCASSLGPEDTEAFFGQGTRLTVV.

As concerns this clone: This sample includes further DNA sequences coding for the same CDR3. This chain connects TRBV7-9 to TRBJ2-1; 9 nucleotides match TRBD2. Germline lookup yields CDR1 SEHNR and CDR2 FQNEAQ (reference sequence). The V and J ends lost 4 bases and 2 bases, in that order; junction bases with no gene match: 3. The CDR3 is made up of 15 amino acids. The CDR3 DNA sequence: TGTGCCAGCAGCTCGGGACTAGCCCCCTACAATGAGCAGTTCTTC. Protein sequence: CASSSGLAPYNEQFF.

This clone has only one observation. The chain couples TRBV13 to TRBJ1-6; D ambiguous. Germline V CDR1 and CDR2: PRHDT, FYEKMQ (reference sequence). The CDR3 spans 14 residues. V was clipped by 4 bases and J by 7 bases, with 11 bases between them. CDR3 amino acids: CASSSTIFNSPLHF. The CDR3 DNA reads as TGTGCCAGCAGCTCCACCATCTTCAATTCACCCCTCCACTTT.

The chain combines TRBV7-2 with TRBJ1-5; D remains ambiguous. Germline values: CDR1 SGHTA, CDR2 FQGNSA. The length of the CDR3 is 14 residues. Trimming pared 5 bases from V and 6 bases from J, leaving 14 bases between. The CDR3 loop is CASSLLGSSQPQHF. In nucleotides, the CDR3 is TGTGCCAGCAGCCTCCTCGGCAGCTCTCAGCCCCAGCATTTT. The whole variable domain, filled in from reference TRBV7-2 and TRBJ1-5, reads GAGVSQSPSNKVTEKGKDVELRCDPISGHTALYWYRQSLGQGLEFLIYFQGNSAPDKSGLPSDRFSAERTGGSVSTLTIQRTQQEDSAVYLCASSLLGSSQPQHFGDGTRLSIL.

Points on this clone: In the same sample, other DNA sequences code for this CDR3. The rearrangement joins TRBV4-1 to TRBJ2-7, with D uncertain. V was cut by 1 base and J by 3 bases, with 7 bases left in between. Germline assignment: CDR1 MGHRA and CDR2 YSYEKL. The CDR3 runs to 13 residues. The CDR3 DNA sequence: TGCGCCAGCAGCCAAGGTGGGGACTACGAGCAGTACTTC. Translating gives CASSQGGDYEQYF.

The rearrangement uses TRBV7-9 and TRBJ2-5; D remains unclear. The J call is uncertain, as TRBJ2-7 better fits the DNA end. The CDR3 runs to 12 residues. Germline assignment: CDR1 SEHNR and CDR2 FQNEAQ (reference sequence). The CDR3 loop reads CASSLSPYEQYF. The CDR3 coding sequence is TGTGCCAGCAGCTTAAGTCCCTACGAGCAGTACTTC.

Regarding this clone: The sample holds other DNA sequences that translate to the same CDR3. V usage is TRBV27 and J usage is TRBJ1-5; D gene ambiguous. CDR1 is MNHEY and CDR2 is SMNVEV in the germline V gene (reference sequence). CDR3 size: 14 residues. V lost 5 bases, J lost 1 base, and 9 bases lay in between. This CDR3 is CASSLLGSNQPQHF. DNA for the CDR3: TGTGCCAGCAGTCTCCTCGGGAGCAATCAGCCCCAGCATTTT.

The J gene is TRBJ2-7, the V gene TRBV27; D tentatively reads TRBD1 or TRBD2 (6 bases each). Trimming left V 7 bases short and J 4 bases short, with 17 bases between. The germline V gene has CDR1 MNHEY and CDR2 SMNVEV (reference sequence). This CDR3 is 14 amino acids long. The CDR3 is CASKPLGGGYEQYF. For the CDR3, the DNA is TGTGCCAGCAAACCCCTGGGGGGCGGTTACGAGCAGTACTTC.

V is TRBV6-1 and J is TRBJ1-1; D is uncertain. This CDR3 spans 13 amino acids. Germline values: CDR1 MNHNS, CDR2 SASEGT. Trimming pared 2 bases from V and 7 bases from J, leaving 11 bases between. CDR3: CASSEWQLYEAFF. The CDR3 region has the DNA TGTGCCAGCAGTGAATGGCAGCTTTATGAAGCTTTCTTT.

The J gene is TRBJ1-2, the V gene TRBV6-5; D possibly corresponds to TRBD1 (5 bases). CDR3 size: 11 residues. Germline assignment: CDR1 MNHEY and CDR2 SVGAGI. Trimming stripped 6 bases from V and 6 bases from J, with 8 bases between. The CDR3 sequence: CASSGRDGYTF. As DNA, the CDR3 is TGTGCCAGCAGCGGCAGGGATGGCTACACCTTC.

The gene calls are TRBV6-5 and TRBJ2-1, with D maybe TRBD2 (6 bases). Per germline, CDR1 MNHEY and CDR2 SVGAGI. This CDR3 region has 14 residues. V was shortened by 2 bases and J by 4 bases, with 9 bases between the two germline ends. This chain's CDR3 is CASSYASAYNEQFF. CDR3 in DNA: TGTGCCAGCAGTTACGCTAGCGCTTACAATGAGCAGTTCTTC.

Regarding this clone: At the DNA level, this CDR3 is encoded by other sequences in the same sample as well. For the CDR3, the DNA is TGCGCCAGCAGCCAAGCTACCGGGAACACCGGGGAGCTGTTTTTT. It encodes CASSQATGNTGELFF. The V gene is TRBV4-1, the J gene TRBJ2-2; D is unclear. The V end lost 1 base, the J end lost 1 base, and 7 bases lay between the germline ends. The CDR3 runs to 15 residues. From germline, CDR1 is MGHRA and CDR2 YSYEKL.

This clone was recorded only once. The rearrangement links TRBV5-6 to TRBJ2-7; 8 bases agree with TRBD2. The V and J ends lost 0 bases and 1 base, in that order; junction bases with no gene match: 9. This CDR3 region has 17 residues. Germline loops: CDR1 SGHDT, CDR2 YYEEEE. In nucleotides, the CDR3 is TGTGCCAGCAGCTTGGACCCCGGGGGGGAGGGTTCCTACGAGCAGTACTTC. This gives the protein CASSLDPGGEGSYEQYF.

This chain connects TRBV30 to TRBJ2-7; D unresolved. The CDR3 is 13 residues long. Per the germline V gene, CDR1 is GTSNPN and CDR2 is SVGIG (reference sequence). Trimming took off 3 bases at V and 3 bases at J, with 12 bases between the two ends. CDR3 amino acids: CAWSPSPFYEQYF. DNA of the CDR3: TGTGCCTGGAGCCCTTCACCCTTCTACGAGCAGTACTTC.

The chain uses TRBV11-2 and TRBJ2-3, with D possibly being TRBD1 (6 bases). This CDR3 is 13 amino acids long. V lost 4 bases and J 2 bases, leaving 7 bases between the germline ends. Germline CDR1 is SGHAT and CDR2 is FQNNGV. CDR3 residues: CASSWDNTDTQYF. The CDR3 region has the DNA TGTGCCAGCAGCTGGGACAACACAGATACGCAGTATTTT.

This chain uses TRBV4-1 with TRBJ1-3, with D uncertain. CDR3 length: 15 amino acids. Trimming cost V 0 bases and J 1 base, with 7 bases left between them. The germline V gene has CDR1 MGHRA and CDR2 YSYEKL. The CDR3 coding sequence is TGCGCCAGCAGCCAAGAATGGGAATCTGGAAACACCATATATTTT. The encoded protein is CASSQEWESGNTIYF.

This rearrangement joins TRBV4-1 to TRBJ2-7; maybe TRBD1 (6 bases). Trimming took 4 bases from V and 4 from J, leaving 17 bases between them. CDR1 and CDR2 from the germline V gene are MGHRA and YSYEKL. The length of the CDR3 is 15 residues. DNA of the CDR3: TGCGCCAGCAGCCTCAACCCAGGGGCTGATTACGAGCAGTACTTC. This codes for CASSLNPGADYEQYF.

Regarding this clone: Other DNA sequences of this sample code for an identical CDR3. This rearrangement joins TRBV9 to TRBJ2-1, with 11 bases that match TRBD2. The V gene end was trimmed by 2 bases and the J gene end by 4 bases; junction bases not matched to a gene: 2. This CDR3 region has 15 residues. Per the germline V gene, CDR1 is SGDLS and CDR2 is YYNGEE. CDR3 in DNA: TGTGCCAGCAGCGTGACTAGCGGGGTATACAATGAGCAGTTCTTC. Its protein is CASSVTSGVYNEQFF.

The CDR3 protein is CASSPTSPWGVETQYF. CDR3 in DNA: TGCGCCAGCAGCCCTACTAGCCCGTGGGGGGTGGAGACCCAGTACTTC. The chain links TRBV5-1 to TRBJ2-5, with D perhaps matching TRBD2 (6 bases). The V gene lost 4 bases and the J gene lost 5 bases, with 21 bases spanning the gap. The CDR3 extends over 16 amino acids. Germline CDR1 SGHRS, CDR2 YFSETQ.

The chain has TRBV7-9 and TRBJ2-7; D is possibly TRBD1 (6 bases). The germline V gene encodes CDR1 SEHNR and CDR2 FQNEAQ (reference sequence). The germline V and J ends were trimmed by 5 bases and 2 bases, with 19 bases remaining between them. CDR3 length: 16 residues. CDR3 in DNA: TGTGCCAGCAGCCCCTTAGTGGGGTGGGACACCTACGAGCAGTACTTC. It specifies CASSPLVGWDTYEQYF.

The CDR3 DNA sequence: TGCGCCAGCAACACGGGCTGGAATACACGTGGCTACACCTTC. It translates to CASNTGWNTRGYTF. This chain links TRBV23-1 with TRBJ1-2, with D unresolved. TRBV23-1 is an ORF for which the function is uncertain. Between the trimmed V and J ends, which lost 7 bases and 7 bases, there was a span of 19 bases. This CDR3 is 14 amino acids long.

V gene TRBV13 combines with J gene TRBJ1-6; tentatively, D is TRBD1 (5 bases). Per germline, CDR1 PRHDT and CDR2 FYEKMQ (reference sequence). The germline V and J ends were trimmed by 4 bases and 8 bases, with 18 bases remaining between them. The CDR3 length is 16 residues. The CDR3 loop is CASSSSPGLLHSPLHF. In DNA, the CDR3 is TGTGCCAGCAGCTCTTCCCCGGGACTGCTACATTCACCCCTCCACTTT.

For this clone: The same CDR3 arises from other DNA sequences in this sample as well. The chain has TRBV9 and TRBJ1-2, with D unclear. Trimming took 0 bases from V and 5 from J, leaving 8 bases between them. The V gene's germline CDR1 is SGDLS and CDR2 YYNGEE. This CDR3 has 13 amino acids. The CDR3 DNA reads as TGTGCCAGCAGCGTAGCGCCTGGATATGGCTACACCTTC. The encoded protein is CASSVAPGYGYTF.

The chain employs TRBV2 and TRBJ1-6, with unresolved D. The germline V gene encodes CDR1 SNHLY and CDR2 FYNNEI. This CDR3 spans 17 amino acids. The V gene lost 2 bases and the J gene lost 0 bases, with 11 bases spanning the gap. The DNA for the CDR3 is TGTGCCAGCAGTGAATCCCACTCGAGCTCCTATAATTCACCCCTCCACTTT. It yields the protein CASSESHSSSYNSPLHF.

The rearrangement links TRBV9 to TRBJ2-7; D not certain. The germline V gene encodes CDR1 SGDLS and CDR2 YYNGEE. Trimming cost V 4 bases and J 6 bases, with 17 bases left between them. CDR3 length equals 14 residues. The CDR3 region is CASSFRPNGGEQYF. CDR3 coding DNA: TGTGCCAGCAGCTTTCGACCAAACGGTGGCGAGCAGTACTTC.

The genes are TRBV27 and TRBJ2-5; D tentatively reads TRBD1 or TRBD2 (6 bases each). CDR1 MNHEY and CDR2 SMNVEV come from the germline V gene (reference sequence). V was shortened by 2 bases and J by 5 bases, with 18 bases between the two germline ends. The CDR3 is 16 amino acids. CDR3 region: CASSLMMGGSMETQYF. CDR3 in DNA: TGTGCCAGCAGTTTAATGATGGGGGGCTCTATGGAGACCCAGTACTTC.

As concerns this clone: The same CDR3 is also encoded by other DNA sequences in this sample. CDR3 protein: CAWSLAGTGELFF. The CDR3, as DNA: TGTGCCTGGAGTTTAGCGGGGACCGGGGAGCTGTTTTTT. This chain links TRBV30 with TRBJ2-2; TRBD2 matches 8 bases. Germline loops: CDR1 GTSNPN, CDR2 SVGIG (reference sequence). Unmatched junction bases numbered 1, after V lost 2 bases and J lost 5 bases. The CDR3 length is 13 residues.

V usage is TRBV7-9 and J usage is TRBJ1-4, with a weak D call TRBD1 (5 bases). V was pared by 5 bases and J by 3 bases, with 19 bases between. Germline V gene lookup returns CDR1 SEHNR and CDR2 FQNEAQ (reference sequence). CDR3 size: 17 residues. CDR3 sequence (DNA): TGTGCCAGCAGCGCGGGACCACCAATAGGGGCTAATGAAAAACTGTTTTTT. It specifies CASSAGPPIGANEKLFF.